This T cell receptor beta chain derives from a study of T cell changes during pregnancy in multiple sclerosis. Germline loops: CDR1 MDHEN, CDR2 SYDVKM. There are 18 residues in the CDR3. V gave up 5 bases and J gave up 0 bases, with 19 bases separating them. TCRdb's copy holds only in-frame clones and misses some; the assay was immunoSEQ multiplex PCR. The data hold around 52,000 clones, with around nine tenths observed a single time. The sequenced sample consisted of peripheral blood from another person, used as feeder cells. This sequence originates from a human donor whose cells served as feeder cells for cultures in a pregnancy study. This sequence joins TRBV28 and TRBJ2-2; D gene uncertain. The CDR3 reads CASSPIGVSLSNTGELFF. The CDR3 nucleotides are TGTGCCAGCAGTCCCATTGGGGTCTCCCTTTCGAACACCGGGGAGCTGTTTTTT.